Presented here are 2 T cell receptor beta chains from one specimen sequenced in a study of T-cell reconstitution after alpha-beta-depleted transplantation in children. A TCRbeta library incorporating unique molecular identifiers was prepared. TCRdb independently ran MiXCR on the PCR reads; one entry per CDR3 protein. This sample carries about 90,000 distinct CDR3 sequences, more than 7% of them seen once, and the ten largest clones take 5.5% to 8%. Material: PBMCs from the stem cell graft donor, obtained from the stem cell graft. The receptor source for this set is a human donor who donated a stem cell graft to a child with congenital amegakaryocytic thrombocytopenia.

There are many counts of this clonotype. V is TRBV20-1 and J is TRBJ2-2; D uncertain. Trimming shortened V by 2 bases and J by 6 bases, and 1 base separated the two germline ends. This CDR3 has 10 amino acids. Germline CDR1 DFQATT, CDR2 SNEGSKA (reference sequence). DNA for the CDR3: TGCAGTGCTAGATCCGGGGAGCTGTTTTTT. Its protein product is CSARSGELFF.

Comment on this clonotype: At one end, the junction sequence differs from germline, possibly due to a read error. V and J are TRBV12-3 or TRBV12-4 and TRBJ2-5, with 10 bases aligning to TRBD2. The CDR3 extends over 18 amino acids. The CDR3 coding sequence is TGTGCCCGCAGTTTAGGGAAGGCTAGCGGGGGTTCCCAAGAGACCCAGTACTTC. This gives the protein CARSLGKASGGSQETQYF.